This T cell receptor beta chain was profiled in a study of Graves' ophthalmopathy and Graves' hyperthyroidism. Germline loops: CDR1 LGHDT, CDR2 YNNKEL (reference sequence). Deletions cut 0 bases from V and 0 bases from J, with 12 bases between. CDR3 length: 16 amino acids. Pregnancy or lactation, uncontrolled infections and other autoimmune diseases were grounds for excluding patients. Amplification of TCR beta CDR3 regions used RNA transcripts. The workflow started with a first-round RT-PCR run with HTBI primers and then moved on to a second-round multiplex PCR. TCRdb re-called the multiplex PCR reads with MiXCR, one entry per CDR3 protein. Of approximately 210,000 distinct CDR3 sequences in the sample, roughly 21% were seen once. The table lists this clonotype with many counts.

The rearrangement joins TRBV3-1 to TRBJ2-7; D is uncertain. The clonotype originates from a woman between 45 and 60 years old with Graves' ophthalmopathy. The sample consisted of peripheral blood. CDR3 bases: TGTGCCAGCAGCCAAGATATAACGAGGAGCTCCTACGAGCAGTACTTC. Its protein is CASSQDITRSSYEQYF.